These T cell receptor beta chains were read from a single sample in a study of blood T cell repertoires in COVID-19. The method was immunoSEQ multiplex PCR; TCRdb's version includes in-frame clones alone and lacks a portion of them. The sample has some 250,000 clones; around 87% are singletons. Sequencing was performed on peripheral blood. All receptors derive from a woman in her sixties or seventies with COVID-19, enrolled during active disease. Both conserved end residues are part of each CDR3.

V gene	J gene	CDR3 protein
TRBV7-3	TRBJ2-2	CASSLGTGFTGELFF
TRBV28	TRBJ1-1	CASSPRMETEAFF
TRBV10-3	TRBJ1-2	CAISEGAGDRYGYTF
TRBV2	TRBJ1-3	CASRGHANSGNTIYF
TRBV30	TRBJ1-3	CAWSVRGARRNTIYF
TRBV7-2	TRBJ1-2	CASSLDFNYGYTF
TRBV6-5	TRBJ2-3	CASSSGNTDTQYF
TRBV7-9	TRBJ1-3	CASSPQQDTIYF
TRBV23-1	TRBJ2-7	CASSQFMAGQGLYEQYF
TRBV7-8	TRBJ2-2	CASSPGTGYTGELFF
TRBV6-5	TRBJ2-7	CASSYLRQGTREQYF
TRBV5-1	TRBJ2-7	CASSPPGQTYEQYF
TRBV5-1	TRBJ2-7	CASSSQGASGYEQYF
TRBV27	TRBJ2-2	CASSLNRANTGELFF
TRBV28	TRBJ1-6	CASSLGLINSPLHF
TRBV4-3	TRBJ2-5	CASSQDYSAGYETQYF
TRBV18	TRBJ1-4	CASSSRGTANEKLFF
TRBV5-1	TRBJ2-7	CASSPGWTSAYEQYF
TRBV28	TRBJ1-2	CASSLDRADGYTF
TRBV7-2	TRBJ1-4	CASSHRTGRSNEKLFF
TRBV30	TRBJ1-4	CAWSDGQGVVHEKLFF
TRBV3-1/TRBV3-2	TRBJ2-7	CASSRRTGSSYEQYF
TRBV9	TRBJ1-3	CASSIGGGSGNTIYF
TRBV5-1	TRBJ2-2	CASSPGGQGSAGELFF
TRBV19	TRBJ2-1	CASQFQGIQFNEQFF
TRBV28	TRBJ1-5	CASSIPGSNQPQHF
TRBV10-3	TRBJ1-2	CAISEWQGGGYTF
TRBV27	TRBJ2-1	CASSFRLATEQFF
TRBV27	TRBJ1-2	CATPTLYGYTF
TRBV30	TRBJ1-2	CAWGRDRPQGYTF
TRBV7-9	TRBJ2-1	CASSLAGVTYNEQFF
TRBV12-5	TRBJ2-5	CASGLVLSGRSQETQYF